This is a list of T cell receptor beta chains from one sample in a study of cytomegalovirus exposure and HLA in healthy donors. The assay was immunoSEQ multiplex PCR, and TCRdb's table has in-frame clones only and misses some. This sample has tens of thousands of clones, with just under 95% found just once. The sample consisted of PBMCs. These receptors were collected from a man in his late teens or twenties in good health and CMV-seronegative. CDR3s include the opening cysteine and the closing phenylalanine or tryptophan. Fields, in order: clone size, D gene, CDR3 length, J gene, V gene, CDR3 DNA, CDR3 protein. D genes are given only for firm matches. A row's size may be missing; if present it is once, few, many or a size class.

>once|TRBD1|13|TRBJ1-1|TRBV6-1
TGTGCCAGCAGTGGACAGGGACTTACTGAAGCTTTCTTT
CASSGQGLTEAFF
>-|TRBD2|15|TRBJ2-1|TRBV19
TGTGCCAGTAAAGTCCTAGCGGGAGAAGCCAATGAGCAGTTCTTC
CASKVLAGEANEQFF
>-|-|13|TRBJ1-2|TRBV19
TGTGCCAGTAGTATAGACGGAGACTATGGCTACACCTTC
CASSIDGDYGYTF
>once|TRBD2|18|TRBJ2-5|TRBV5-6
TGTGCCAGCAGCTTGGTAGTAACTAGCGGGAATGAAGTAGAGACCCAGTACTTC
CASSLVVTSGNEVETQYF
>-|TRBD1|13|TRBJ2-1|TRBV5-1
TGCGCCAGCAGCTTGACAGGGGAAAATGAGCAGTTCTTC
CASSLTGENEQFF
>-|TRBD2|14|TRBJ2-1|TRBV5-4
TGTGCCAGCAGCTTATCGGGAGGGGGCAATGAGCAGTTCTTC
CASSLSGGGNEQFF
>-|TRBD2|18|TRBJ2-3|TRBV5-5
TGTGCCAGCAGCTCCCAAAGCGGGAGGGCTAAGAACACAGATACGCAGTATTTT
CASSSQSGRAKNTDTQYF
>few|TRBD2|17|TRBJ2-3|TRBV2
TGTGCCAGCAGTGATCTAGGGCTAGCGGGAGATAAAGATACGCAGTATTTT
CASSDLGLAGDKDTQYF
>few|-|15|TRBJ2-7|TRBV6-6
TGTGCCAGCAGTCACCGGGACACTTTTGTGGGAGAGCAGTACTTC
CASSHRDTFVGEQYF
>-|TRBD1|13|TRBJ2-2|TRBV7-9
TGTGCCAGCAGCCCCTGGGACAGCGGGGAGCTGTTTTTT
CASSPWDSGELFF
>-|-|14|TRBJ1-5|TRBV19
TGTGCCAGTAGTATCCCCGGGTGGAATCAGCCCCAGCATTTT
CASSIPGWNQPQHF
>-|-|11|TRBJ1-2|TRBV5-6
TGTGCCAGCACCCGGGACTATGGCTACACCTTC
CASTRDYGYTF
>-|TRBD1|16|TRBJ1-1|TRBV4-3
TGCGCCAGCAGCCAAGACCTGGCCGGGACAGGGACTGAAGCTTTCTTT
CASSQDLAGTGTEAFF
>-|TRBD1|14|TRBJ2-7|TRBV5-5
TGTGCCAGCAGCTCGGACAGGGGGGTACGCGAGCAGTACTTC
CASSSDRGVREQYF
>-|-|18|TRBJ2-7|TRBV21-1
TGTGCCAGCAGTCTAAACCGGACCATAGCGGGGGCCTTGAGCGAGCAGTACTTC
CASSLNRTIAGALSEQYF
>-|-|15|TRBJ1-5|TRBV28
TGTGCCAGCAGGATTACAGGGCGAGGGAGTCAGCCCCAGCATTTT
CASRITGRGSQPQHF
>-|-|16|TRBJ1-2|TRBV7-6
TGTGCCAGCAGCCCGATTCTGGAGGCGGCCGACTATGGCTACACCTTC
CASSPILEAADYGYTF